This entry is about one T cell receptor beta chain. Which antigen it targets is not known. No much larger clone is present one base from it, and per-base qualities are unavailable. A handful of elective full-term cesarean deliveries at roughly 36-42 weeks of gestation, with no labor and no rupture of membranes, were the source of the term cord blood. Pregnancies with fetal demise, active maternal HSV infection or known maternal HIV infection were excluded from the study. A FACSAria III cell sorter was used to sort live, Annexin V-negative naive CD8+ T cells (CD3+CD8+CD45RA+CCR7+). Each sample yielded between roughly 17,000 and 100,000 sorted naive CD8+ T cells. Preassembled standardized sampling kits were used to collect mixed venous-arterial cord blood. Cord blood stayed at room temperature and was processed within 4 hours after collection. Ficoll-Paque density gradient centrifugation was used to isolate mononuclear cells from diluted blood. Before sorting, mononuclear cells were cryopreserved in 10% DMSO plus 90% FBS and kept long term at -150 degrees C. Annexin V and antibodies against CD3, CD8, CCR7 and CD45RA were used to stain the thawed cells. The DNeasy Blood and Tissue Kit was used to extract genomic DNA from snap-frozen pellets of sorted cells.

The data are from a study of naive CD8 T cells in extremely preterm neonates (dated by TCRdb to about 2017). For the wider study: The study compared TCRbeta CDR3 repertoires of sorted naive CD8+ T cells across four age groups: extremely preterm neonates, term neonates, young children and adults. The paper's findings and limits, for the study overall: As limitations, the authors pointed to a small sample size and variable productive template counts among preterm samples. To track T cell development within individuals, the authors urged prospective longitudinal studies of preterm and term neonates. Compared with the older groups, preterm CDR3s were shorter and closer to germline, carrying fewer N additions and showing less junctional trimming. Compared with all other age groups, preterm neonates showed significantly lower iChao1 richness (p < 0.05) along with an even clone distribution, indicating a less rich repertoire. A higher proportion of shared CDR3 nucleotide sequences was found in preterm neonates (about 2.5%) than in term neonates (around 0.4%), young children (around 0.03%) and adults (roughly 0.01%).

TCRbeta CDR3 regions were amplified from genomic DNA by a two-step, bias-controlled multiplex PCR. The multiplex PCR included primers specific for each TRBV and TRBJ gene segment. TCRbeta repertoire data were generated with the immunoSEQ Assay. Regarding the original processing steps: To merge closely related sequences, reads went through filtering and clustering using a relative-frequency ratio and a modified nearest-neighbor algorithm. V, D and J gene assignments for CDR3 sequences followed IMGT annotation. Template counts were normalized for PCR amplification bias and quantified against synthetic TCR CDR3 analog sequences. Only unique productive sequences, defined as in-frame CDR3 sequences without stop codons, were included in the analyses. The immunoSEQ Analyzer software was used to calculate clonality, defined as 1 minus Pielou's evenness, and iChao1 richness. JMP was used for statistical testing, with Student's t-test or a non-parametric test applied depending on Shapiro-Wilk normality results. The table comes from immuneACCESS by way of TCRdb, which keeps in-frame sequences with V and J called. Part of the clones is missing from these tables; in studies checked, under half for an unresolved V gene and the rest for unknown reasons. V and J calls and clone size are copied from that table; D and trimming were computed from the DNA. This sample gives around 7,500 clones in total; 95% to 98% of them show up just once. Clones ranked in the top ten supply just over 0.35% of the sample.

The cysteine opens and the phenylalanine closes a CDR3 of 16 amino acids. The DNA shown is the 48-base CDR3, in frame from base 1. V is reduced by 2 bases and J by 3 bases, leaving a spacing of 16 bases between them. According to the germline V gene (reference sequence), CDR1 reads MNHNY and CDR2 reads SVGAGI. The clonotype originates from a newborn in good health. Sequencing input: naive CD8+ T cells from cord blood. The chain was built from TRBV6-6 and TRBJ1-2, with the D gene too uncertain to name. The DNA reads as follows: TGTGCCAGCAGTTACCCCGGAGGCGGGAATGACTATGGCTACACCTTC. Translated, it gives CASSYPGGGNDYGYTF.